This T cell receptor (beta chain) emerged from a study of response to subunit inactivated influenza vaccine. Study conclusions and caveats: Authors suggested seasonal influenza vaccinations each recruit few new T cells.

TCRdb reprocessed the RT-PCR reads with MiXCR, giving one entry per CDR3 protein. The sample consists of 650,000 or so distinct CDR3 sequences, approximately 14% of them appearing once. The CDR3 is made up of 14 amino acids. The V and J ends lost 7 bases and 6 bases, in that order; junction bases with no gene match: 5. The germline gives CDR1 KGHDR, CDR2 SFDVKD. This clonotype turned up a few times. The target antigen is unknown. The chain uses TRBV24-1 and TRBJ2-2; 9 nucleotides align to TRBD1. The sequencing used PBMCs from blood, collected roughly 15 days before vaccination. The clonotype was recovered from a middle-aged man who received an inactivated influenza vaccine. The CDR3 loop is CATRTGGSAGELFF. The CDR3 DNA sequence: TGTGCCACCAGAACAGGGGGCTCGGCCGGGGAGCTGTTTTTT.